This TCR beta chain appears in the sequencing data of a study of T-cell memory formation after mild COVID-19. Study context: Each donor largely had its own TCR clusters. Notes on the study in general: From day 15 to 85, contracting clones were balanced between CD4 and CD8, whereas later expanders leaned toward CD4+. Pre-infection memory already had some responding clones, implying cross-reactive memory joined.

TCR alpha and TCR beta cDNA libraries with sample barcodes and UMIs came from 5'RACE using constant-segment primers. TCRdb independently ran MiXCR on the 5' RACE reads; one entry per CDR3 protein. The sample holds 400,000 or so distinct CDR3 sequences, 20% to 25% seen once. Worth noting for this clonotype: The target antigen is unknown.

The CDR3 is 15 residues long. Per the germline V gene, CDR1 is SGHNT and CDR2 is YYREEE (reference sequence). Trimming took 4 bases from V and 4 from J, leaving 16 bases between them. This sequence originates from an adult woman who had mild COVID-19 (a few samples of this study predate the infection). Cell type and time point are not known. The V gene is TRBV5-4, the J gene TRBJ2-3; D assignment may be TRBD1 or TRBD2 (5 bases each). Sequences were obtained from PBMCs or a T cell subset sorted from them (not recorded which). The CDR3 DNA reads as TGTGCCAGCAGCAAAGGGATGGGGACCCCAGATACGCAGTATTTT. Amino acids: CASSKGMGTPDTQYF.